Following are 8 T cell receptor beta chains from one sample sequenced in a study of response to subunit inactivated influenza vaccine. From the RT-PCR reads, TCRdb called clonotypes with MiXCR, one entry per CDR3 protein. This table has 550,000 to 800,000 distinct CDR3 sequences, approximately 14% appearing once. The starting material was PBMCs from blood, obtained 14 to 15 days before vaccination. The receptors here all came from a man over 45 who received an inactivated influenza vaccine.

This clonotype occurred a few times. This chain connects TRBV6-1 to TRBJ2-1; D tentatively reads TRBD1 or TRBD2 (5 bases each). The V and J ends lost 6 bases and 4 bases respectively, with 13 bases between them. The CDR3 consists of 14 residues. Germline V lookup: CDR1 MNHNS, CDR2 SASEGT. Here the CDR3 reads CASSLRGVYNEQFF. The CDR3 coding sequence is TGTGCCAGCAGCCTAAGAGGGGTGTACAATGAGCAGTTCTTC.

This clonotype showed up just a few times. V and J are TRBV28 and TRBJ2-1; D is undetermined. CDR3 length: 14 residues. CDR1 is MDHEN, CDR2 SYDVKM, per germline. The V end was cut by 3 bases, the J end by 4 bases, with 10 bases between. This chain's CDR3 is CASSFRNGYNEQFF. The CDR3 DNA follows: TGTGCCAGCAGTTTTCGGAACGGATACAATGAGCAGTTCTTC.

This clonotype came up once. This chain uses TRBV2 with TRBJ2-7; possibly TRBD2 for D (5 bases). V was pared by 3 bases and J by 6 bases, with 18 bases between. The CDR3 is 15 amino acids. From germline, CDR1 is SNHLY and CDR2 FYNNEI. The CDR3 sequence is CASSDSANRGPEQYF. The CDR3 DNA is TGTGCCAGCAGTGACTCCGCAAATCGAGGGCCCGAGCAGTACTTC.

The sample holds a few counts of this clonotype. The chain is built from TRBV20-1 and TRBJ2-1, with 11 nucleotides matching TRBD2. CDR3 length: 16 residues. V lost 5 bases to trimming and J lost 9 bases; unmatched junction nucleotides: 15. Per germline, CDR1 DFQATT and CDR2 SNEGSKA (reference sequence). In DNA form, the CDR3 reads TGCAGTGCTCGACGCCGCTTTCTAGCGGGAGGATCTGAGCAGTTCTTC. Amino acids: CSARRRFLAGGSEQFF.

This clonotype was picked up many times. The rearrangement links TRBV27 to TRBJ2-1, with 9 positions matching TRBD1. Germline assignment: CDR1 MNHEY and CDR2 SMNVEV (reference sequence). The CDR3 spans 14 residues. The ends lost 10 bases at V and 3 bases at J; junction bases unmatched: 7. The CDR3 DNA sequence: TGTGCCACCTCCTACAGGGGGCGCTACAATGAGCAGTTCTTC. Translation: CATSYRGRYNEQFF.

The chain employs TRBV10-3 and TRBJ2-7; no firm D call. Trimming took off 0 bases at V and 3 bases at J, with 6 bases between the two ends. Germline V gene data show CDR1 as ENHRY and CDR2 as SYGVKD. The CDR3 totals 13 residues. The CDR3 is CAISESIGYEQYF. CDR3 nucleotide sequence: TGTGCCATCAGTGAGTCGATAGGCTACGAGCAGTACTTC.

The rearrangement links TRBV5-1 to TRBJ2-5; 7 nucleotides align to TRBD1. This CDR3 contains 15 residues. Trimming at V came to 4 bases and at J to 1 base, leaving 7 bases not matched to a gene. The V gene's germline CDR1 is SGHRS and CDR2 YFSETQ. DNA for the CDR3: TGCGCCAGCAGCAGGGATGGGACAGCCCAAGAGACCCAGTACTTC. Amino acids: CASSRDGTAQETQYF.

This clonotype has only a few counts. The V gene is TRBV12-3 or TRBV12-4, the J gene TRBJ1-2, with D unclear. The CDR3 length is 14 residues. The V gene lost 4 bases and the J gene lost 2 bases, with 11 bases spanning the gap. CDR3 protein: CASSSTTRNYGYTF. In DNA, the CDR3 is TGTGCCAGCAGTTCAACAACAAGAAACTATGGCTACACCTTC.